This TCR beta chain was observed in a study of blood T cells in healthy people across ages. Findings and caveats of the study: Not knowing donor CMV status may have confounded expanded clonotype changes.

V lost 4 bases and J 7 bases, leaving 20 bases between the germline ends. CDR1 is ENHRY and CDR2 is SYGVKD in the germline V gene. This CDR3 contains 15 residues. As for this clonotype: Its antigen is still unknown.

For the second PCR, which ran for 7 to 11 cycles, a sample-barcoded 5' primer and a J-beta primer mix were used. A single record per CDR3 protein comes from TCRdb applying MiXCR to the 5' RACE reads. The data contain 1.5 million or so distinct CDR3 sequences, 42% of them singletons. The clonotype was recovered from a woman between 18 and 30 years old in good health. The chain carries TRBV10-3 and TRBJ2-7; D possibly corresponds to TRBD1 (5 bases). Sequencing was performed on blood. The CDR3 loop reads CAISGLIFWGNEQYF. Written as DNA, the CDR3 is TGTGCCATCAGTGGTTTAATCTTTTGGGGCAATGAGCAGTACTTC.